One sample yielded the 2 T cell receptor beta chains listed below, sequenced in a study of molecular identifiers for immune sequencing clone quantification. TCRdb reprocessed the PCR reads via MiXCR and lists one record per CDR3 protein. The table has around 8,600 distinct CDR3 sequences, over 13% seen once. What was sequenced was naive CD8+ T cells from blood, with Jurkat cell RNA spiked in. Subset specified: FACS-sorted CD8+CD4-CCR7+CD45RA+ naive T cells. The receptor source for this set is a human donor in good health. Some libraries in this study had Jurkat cell RNA spiked in.

This clonotype was found many times. This sequence joins TRBV12-5 and TRBJ1-1, with D perhaps TRBD1 (6 bases). The CDR3 is made up of 18 amino acids. V lost 0 bases, J lost 1 base, and 18 bases lay in between. Germline lookup yields CDR1 LGHNT and CDR2 FRNRAP. The CDR3 protein is CASGLVLTGDYSNTEAFF. The DNA of the CDR3 is TGTGCTAGTGGTTTGGTTCTGACAGGAGACTACTCGAACACTGAAGCTTTCTTT.

The chain employs TRBV7-9 and TRBJ1-2; a weak D match, TRBD1 (6 bases). The CDR3 extends over 15 amino acids. From germline, CDR1 is SEHNR and CDR2 FQNEAQ (reference sequence). Trimming removed 4 bases from V and 0 bases from J, with 12 bases in between. CDR3 sequence (DNA): TGTGCCAGCAGCTCCCCAGGGGCCTCTAACTATGGCTACACCTTC. Translation: CASSSPGASNYGYTF.